These 12 T cell receptor beta chains were sequenced from one sample in a study of T cells after somatic rescue of genetic block (dated by TCRdb to 2020 to 2021). The library relied on the immunoSEQ multiplex PCR assay. TCRdb mirrors the immuneACCESS table, restricted to in-frame sequences. Some clones are absent from its copies; in checked studies, under half trace to an unresolved V gene, and the reason for the others is unknown. This sample holds more than 7,500 clones; about 67% were observed only once. The top ten constitute less than 25% of the sample. Sequenced input: peripheral blood mononuclear cells (PBMCs). The receptors originated from a boy aged 5-17 years.

The CDR3 is CAWSHIRDRGYEQYF. The DNA for the CDR3 is TGTGCCTGGAGTCACATCCGGGACAGGGGCTACGAGCAGTACTTC. The rearrangement links TRBV30 to TRBJ2-7, with 10 bases fitting TRBD1. Looked up from germline, CDR1 is GTSNPN and CDR2 is SVGIG (reference sequence). J was trimmed by 3 bases and V by 2 bases; bases with no gene match: 7. CDR3 size: 15 residues.

The chain carries TRBV5-5 and TRBJ2-6; no reliable D call. The CDR3 loop spans 15 amino acids. The V gene's germline CDR1 is SGHKS and CDR2 YYEKEE (reference sequence). With 1 base removed from V and 0 bases from J, the gap between germline ends came to 5 bases. For the CDR3, the DNA is TGTGCCAGCAGCTTGAGACCCTCTGGGGCCAACGTCCTGACTTTC. This encodes CASSLRPSGANVLTF.

The rearrangement joins TRBV5-5 to TRBJ2-5; D is uncertain. Germline lookup yields CDR1 SGHKS and CDR2 YYEKEE (reference sequence). There are 16 residues in the CDR3. Trimming left V 0 bases short and J 1 base short, with 13 bases between. The chain's CDR3 is CASSLVSLAAQETQYF. CDR3 nucleotide sequence: TGTGCCAGCAGCTTGGTGTCGTTGGCGGCCCAAGAGACCCAGTACTTC.

V and J are TRBV25-1 and TRBJ1-2; 9 bases align to TRBD1. V shed 0 bases and J 2 bases; nucleotides not matched to a gene: 4. Germline-derived CDR1 and CDR2 are MGHDK and SYGVNS. This CDR3 has 16 amino acids. CDR3 sequence (DNA): TGTGCCAGCAGTGAATACCCGGGACAGGGCAACTATGGCTACACCTTC. It encodes CASSEYPGQGNYGYTF.

The rearrangement links TRBV7-2 to TRBJ2-7; 8 bases are shared with TRBD1. The CDR3 is 14 amino acids. The junction had 0 bases not matched to a gene; V was cut back by 2 bases and J by 0 bases. In germline, CDR1 is SGHTA, CDR2 FQGNSA. The CDR3 sequence: CASSLQGASYEQYF. CDR3 DNA sequence: TGTGCCAGCAGCTTACAGGGGGCCTCCTACGAGCAGTACTTC.

The V call is TRBV19, the J call TRBJ2-6; D ambiguous. Germline assignment: CDR1 LNHDA and CDR2 SQIVND (reference sequence). The CDR3 runs to 15 residues. V gave up 6 bases and J gave up 0 bases, with 9 bases separating them. CDR3 nucleotides: TGTGCCAGTAGCAGTTCGGCCTCTGGGGCCAACGTCCTGACTTTC. Encoded protein: CASSSSASGANVLTF.

The V gene is TRBV5-1, the J gene TRBJ2-2; D unclear. V lost 1 base, J lost 4 bases, and 11 bases lay in between. The CDR3 extends over 15 amino acids. The germline CDR1 and CDR2 sequences are SGHRS and YFSETQ. The CDR3 sequence is CASSLKGVGTGELFF. For the CDR3, the DNA is TGCGCCAGCAGCTTGAAAGGAGTTGGCACCGGGGAGCTGTTTTTT. The whole variable domain, filled in from reference TRBV5-1 and TRBJ2-2, reads KAGVTQTPRYLIKTRGQQVTLSCSPISGHRSVSWYQQTPGQGLQFLFEYFSETQRNKGNFPGRFSGRQFSNSRSEMNVSTLELGDSALYLCASSLKGVGTGELFFGEGSRLTVL.

In regard to this clone: The junction departs from the called germline gene at one end, perhaps through a read error. Other DNA sequences in this sample translate to the same CDR3. The V call is TRBV5-1, the J call TRBJ2-3; maybe TRBD2 (6 bases). CDR1 SGHRS and CDR2 YFSETQ come from the germline V gene. The CDR3 runs to 16 residues. CDR3 residues: CASSLAGVSSTDTQYF. The CDR3 nucleotides read TGCGCCAGCAGCTTGGCGGGGGTAAGCAGCACAGATACACAGTATTTT.

This clone showed up just once. The chain combines TRBV11-3 with TRBJ2-7; D not certain. Trimming shortened V by 5 bases and J by 6 bases, and 26 bases separated the two germline ends. The V gene's germline CDR1 is SGHNT and CDR2 YENEEA. The CDR3 is 17 amino acids. The CDR3 sequence is CASSPPSRPTLLGEQYF. CDR3 DNA sequence: TGTGCCAGCAGCCCCCCCTCAAGGCCTACCCTTCTAGGCGAGCAGTACTTC.

This chain links TRBV27 with TRBJ2-7, with 7 bases that match TRBD2. The ends lost 4 bases at V and 3 bases at J; junction bases unmatched: 15. The CDR3 spans 17 residues. Per the germline V gene, CDR1 is MNHEY and CDR2 is SMNVEV (reference sequence). CDR3 in DNA: TGTGCCAGCAGTTCTCGGGGAAGAGGGGAGGGGAGCTACGAGCAGTACTTC. This codes for CASSSRGRGEGSYEQYF.

CDR3 amino acids: CASRTGGGNTQYF. The CDR3 nucleotides are TGTGCCAGCCGTACAGGGGGAGGGAATACGCAGTATTTT. This sequence joins TRBV5-4 and TRBJ2-3; D may be TRBD1 (8 bases). CDR1 SGHNT and CDR2 YYREEE come from the germline V gene (reference sequence). CDR3 length equals 13 residues. The V gene lost 7 bases and the J gene lost 7 bases, with 16 bases spanning the gap.

The chain uses TRBV28 and TRBJ1-5, with 8 bases that match TRBD1. This CDR3 has 15 amino acids. Germline CDR1 and CDR2: MDHEN and SYDVKM. Trimming removed 5 bases from V and 3 bases from J; junction bases left unmatched: 6. The CDR3 region has the DNA TGTGCCAGCAGTCCCCCCAGGGGGCTCAATCAGCCCCAGCATTTT. Amino acids: CASSPPRGLNQPQHF. The complete variable domain, with remaining parts taken from reference TRBV28 and TRBJ1-5, reads DVKVTQSSRYLVKRTGEKVFLECVQDMDHENMFWYRQDPGLGLRLIYFSYDVKMKEKGDIPEGYSVSREKKERFSLILESASTNQTSMYLCASSPPRGLNQPQHFGDGTRLSIL.